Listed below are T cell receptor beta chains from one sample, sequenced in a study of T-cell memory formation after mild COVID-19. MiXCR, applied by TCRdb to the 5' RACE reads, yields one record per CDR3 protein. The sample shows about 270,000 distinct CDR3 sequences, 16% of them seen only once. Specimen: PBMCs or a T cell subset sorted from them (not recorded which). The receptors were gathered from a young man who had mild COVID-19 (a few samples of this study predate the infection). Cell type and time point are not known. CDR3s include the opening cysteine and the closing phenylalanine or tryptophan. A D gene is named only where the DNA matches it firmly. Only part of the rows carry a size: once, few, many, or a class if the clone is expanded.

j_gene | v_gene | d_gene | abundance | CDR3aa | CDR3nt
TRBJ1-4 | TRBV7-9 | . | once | CASSLSGRGEKLFF | TGTGCCAGCAGCTTATCGGGTAGGGGTGAAAAACTGTTTTTT
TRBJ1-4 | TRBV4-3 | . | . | CASSQEGTTRGEKLFF | TGCGCCAGCAGCCAAGAAGGGACTACGCGAGGTGAAAAACTGTTTTTT
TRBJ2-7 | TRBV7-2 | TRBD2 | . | CASSSQTSGVSYEQYF | TGTGCCAGCAGCTCCCAGACTAGCGGGGTCTCCTACGAGCAGTACTTC
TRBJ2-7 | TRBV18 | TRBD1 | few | CASSPGQGDEQYF | TGTGCCAGCTCACCCGGACAGGGGGACGAGCAGTACTTC
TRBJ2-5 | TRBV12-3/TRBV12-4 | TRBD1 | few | CASSLLGTVETQYF | TGTGCCAGCAGTTTATTGGGGACAGTTGAGACCCAGTACTTC
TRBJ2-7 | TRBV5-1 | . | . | CASSLDPAYEQYF | TGCGCCAGCAGCTTGGACCCGGCCTACGAGCAGTACTTC
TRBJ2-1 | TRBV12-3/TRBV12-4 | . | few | CASTLDPLDEQFF | TGTGCCAGCACCCTGGACCCCCTCGATGAGCAGTTCTTC
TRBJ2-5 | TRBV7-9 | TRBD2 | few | CASSYGLAGTGTQYF | TGTGCCAGCAGCTATGGACTAGCGGGGACAGGGACCCAGTACTTC
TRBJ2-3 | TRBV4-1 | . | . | CASSQGPGQYF | TGCGCCAGCAGCCAGGGGCCGGGGCAGTATTTT
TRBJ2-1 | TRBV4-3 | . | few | CASSLWTDSYNEQFF | TGCGCCAGCAGCCTCTGGACCGACAGTTACAATGAGCAGTTCTTC
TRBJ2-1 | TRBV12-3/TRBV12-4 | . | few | CASTTTVGADEQFF | TGTGCCAGCACAACAACGGTAGGGGCCGATGAGCAGTTCTTC
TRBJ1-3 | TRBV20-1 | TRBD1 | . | CSARDTGVSGNTIYF | TGCAGTGCTCGAGACACAGGGGTCTCTGGAAACACCATATATTTT
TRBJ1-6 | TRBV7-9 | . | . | CASSSGRHLNSPLHF | TGTGCCAGCAGCTCTGGGCGACACCTTAATTCACCCCTCCACTTT
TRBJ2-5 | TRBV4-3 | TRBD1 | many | CASSQGDRGGWETQYF | TGCGCCAGCAGCCAAGGGGACAGGGGAGGATGGGAGACCCAGTACTTC
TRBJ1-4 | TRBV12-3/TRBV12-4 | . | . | CASSPLATNEKLFF | TGTGCCAGCAGCCCTCTGGCAACTAATGAAAAACTGTTTTTT
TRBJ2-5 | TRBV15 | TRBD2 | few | CATSRDLAGGHRAQYF | TGTGCCACCAGCAGAGATCTCGCGGGGGGGCACAGGGCCCAGTACTTC
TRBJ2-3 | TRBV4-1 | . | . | CASSQRGTDTQYF | TGCGCCAGCAGCCAACGGGGGACAGATACGCAGTATTTT
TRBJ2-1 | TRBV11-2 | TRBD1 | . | CASSRDRGNSEF | TGTGCCAGCAGCCGCGACAGGGGGAATTCCGAATTC
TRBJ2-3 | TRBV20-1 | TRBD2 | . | CSAPQDSGGDTQYF | TGCAGTGCCCCTCAGGATAGCGGGGGGGATACGCAGTATTTT
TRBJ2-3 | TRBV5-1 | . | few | CASSLGTLDTQYF | TGCGCCAGCAGCTTGGGGACACTTGATACGCAGTATTTT
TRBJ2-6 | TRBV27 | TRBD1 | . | CASSHRGRAGANVLTF | TGTGCCAGCAGTCACAGGGGGCGCGCCGGGGCCAACGTCCTGACTTTC
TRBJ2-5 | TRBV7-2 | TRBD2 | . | CASSPRGVSETQYF | TGTGCCAGCAGCCCCCGGGGGGTGTCCGAGACCCAGTACTTC
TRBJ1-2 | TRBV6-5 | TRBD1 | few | CASSPRDRYGYTF | TGTGCCAGCAGCCCCCGGGACAGATATGGCTACACCTTC
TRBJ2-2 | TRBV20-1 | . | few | CSASPGARPGELFF | TGCAGTGCTAGTCCAGGGGCACGGCCCGGGGAGCTGTTTTTT
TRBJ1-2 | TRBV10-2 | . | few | CASSSTGASDGYTF | TGCGCCAGCAGCTCGACGGGGGCGAGTGACGGCTACACCTTC
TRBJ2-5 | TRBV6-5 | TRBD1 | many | CASSPGDRLQETQYF | TGTGCCAGCAGCCCCGGGGACAGACTCCAAGAGACCCAGTACTTC
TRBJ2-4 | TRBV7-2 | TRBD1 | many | CASSLGQGALAKNIQYF | TGTGCCAGCAGCTTGGGACAGGGGGCTCTAGCCAAAAACATTCAGTACTTC
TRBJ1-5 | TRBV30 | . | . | CAWTGGGNQPQHF | TGTGCCTGGACAGGTGGGGGCAATCAGCCCCAGCATTTT
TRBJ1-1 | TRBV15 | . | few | CATSRDQAPSAEAFF | TGTGCCACCAGCAGAGATCAGGCGCCGAGCGCCGAAGCTTTCTTT
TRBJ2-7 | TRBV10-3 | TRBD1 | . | CAISEGTGVDEQYF | TGTGCCATCAGTGAAGGGACAGGGGTGGACGAGCAGTACTTC
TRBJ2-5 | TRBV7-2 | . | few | CASSLVGGQTIAAQYF | TGTGCCAGCAGCTTAGTTGGAGGGCAAACGATAGCAGCCCAGTACTTC
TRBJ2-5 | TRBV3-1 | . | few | CASSLLHTKRTQYF | TGTGCCAGCAGCCTACTACACACCAAGAGAACCCAGTACTTC